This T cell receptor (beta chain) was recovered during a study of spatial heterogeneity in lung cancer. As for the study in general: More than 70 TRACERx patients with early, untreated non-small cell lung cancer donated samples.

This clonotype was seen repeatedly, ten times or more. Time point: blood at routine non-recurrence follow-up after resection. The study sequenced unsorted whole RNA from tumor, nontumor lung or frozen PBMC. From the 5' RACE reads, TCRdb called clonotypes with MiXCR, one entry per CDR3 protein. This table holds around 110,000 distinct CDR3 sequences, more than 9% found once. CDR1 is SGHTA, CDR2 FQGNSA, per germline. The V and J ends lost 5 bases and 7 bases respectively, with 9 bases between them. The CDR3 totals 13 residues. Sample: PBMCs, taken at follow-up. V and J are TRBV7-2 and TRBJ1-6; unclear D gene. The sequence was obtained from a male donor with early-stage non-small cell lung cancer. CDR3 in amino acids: CASSLLSNSPLHF. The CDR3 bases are TGTGCCAGCAGCCTACTGTCAAATTCACCCCTCCACTTT.